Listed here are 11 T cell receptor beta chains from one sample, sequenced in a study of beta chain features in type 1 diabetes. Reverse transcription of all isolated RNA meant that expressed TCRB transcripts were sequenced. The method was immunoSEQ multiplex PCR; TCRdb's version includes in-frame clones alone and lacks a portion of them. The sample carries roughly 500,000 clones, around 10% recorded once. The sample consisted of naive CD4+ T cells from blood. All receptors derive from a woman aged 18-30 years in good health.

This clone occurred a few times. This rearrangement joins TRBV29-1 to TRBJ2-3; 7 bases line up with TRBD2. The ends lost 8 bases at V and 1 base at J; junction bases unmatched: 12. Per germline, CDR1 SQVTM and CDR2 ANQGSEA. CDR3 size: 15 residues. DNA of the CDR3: TGCAGCACCGGCGCGGCCCGGGGGGGCACAGATACGCAGTATTTT. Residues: CSTGAARGGTDTQYF.

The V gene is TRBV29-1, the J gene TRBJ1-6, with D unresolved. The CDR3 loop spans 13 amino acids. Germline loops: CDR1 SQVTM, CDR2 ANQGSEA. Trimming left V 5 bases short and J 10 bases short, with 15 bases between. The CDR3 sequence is CSVSGSVGSPLHF. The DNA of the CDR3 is TGCAGCGTTTCGGGGTCTGTTGGATCACCCCTCCACTTT.

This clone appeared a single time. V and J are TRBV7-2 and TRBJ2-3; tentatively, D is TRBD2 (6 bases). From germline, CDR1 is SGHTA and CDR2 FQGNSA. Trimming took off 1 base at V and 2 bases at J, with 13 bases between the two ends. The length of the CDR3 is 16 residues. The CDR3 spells CASSLEPGGNTDTQYF. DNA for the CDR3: TGTGCCAGCAGCTTAGAGCCCGGAGGGAACACAGATACGCAGTATTTT.

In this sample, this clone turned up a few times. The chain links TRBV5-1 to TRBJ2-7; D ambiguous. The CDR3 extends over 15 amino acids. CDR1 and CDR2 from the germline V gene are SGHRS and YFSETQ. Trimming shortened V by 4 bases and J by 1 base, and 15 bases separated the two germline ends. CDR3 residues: CASSQLPGPSYEQYV. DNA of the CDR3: TGCGCCAGCAGCCAATTACCTGGACCGTCCTACGAGCAGTACGTC.

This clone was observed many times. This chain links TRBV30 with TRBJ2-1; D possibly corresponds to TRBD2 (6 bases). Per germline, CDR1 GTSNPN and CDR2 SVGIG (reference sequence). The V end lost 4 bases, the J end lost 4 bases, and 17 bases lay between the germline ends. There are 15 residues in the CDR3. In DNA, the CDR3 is TGTGCCTGGATGGGGCAGGGAGGCAGGTACAATGAGCAGTTCTTC. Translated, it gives CAWMGQGGRYNEQFF.

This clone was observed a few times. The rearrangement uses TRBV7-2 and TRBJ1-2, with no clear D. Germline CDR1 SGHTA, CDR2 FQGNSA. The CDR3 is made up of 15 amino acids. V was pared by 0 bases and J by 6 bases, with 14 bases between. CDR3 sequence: CASSLALRTGNGYTF. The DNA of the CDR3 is TGTGCCAGCAGCTTAGCGCTCAGGACCGGCAATGGCTACACCTTC.

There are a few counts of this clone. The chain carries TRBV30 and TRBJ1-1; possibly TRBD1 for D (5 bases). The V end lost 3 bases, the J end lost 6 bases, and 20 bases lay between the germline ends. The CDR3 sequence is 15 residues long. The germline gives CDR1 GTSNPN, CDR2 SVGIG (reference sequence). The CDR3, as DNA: TGTGCCTGGAGAAGCTTGGGGGGAGTTCCTTCTGAAGCTTTCTTT. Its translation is CAWRSLGGVPSEAFF.

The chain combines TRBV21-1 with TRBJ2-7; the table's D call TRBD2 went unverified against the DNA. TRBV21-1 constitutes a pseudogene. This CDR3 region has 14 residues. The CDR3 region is CASNQEEGYYEQYV. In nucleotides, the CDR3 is TGTGCCAGCAACCAAGAAGAGGGATACTACGAGCAGTACGTC.

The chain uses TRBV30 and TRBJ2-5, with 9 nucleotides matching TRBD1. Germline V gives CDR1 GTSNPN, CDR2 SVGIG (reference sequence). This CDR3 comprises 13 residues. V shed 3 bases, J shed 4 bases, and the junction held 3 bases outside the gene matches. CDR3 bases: TGTGCCTGGAGGACAGGGGGAGGAGAGACCCAGTACTTC. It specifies CAWRTGGGETQYF.

CDR3 region: CASSRAWSVSYNEQFF. CDR3 coding DNA: TGTGCCAGCAGCAGGGCCTGGTCCGTGTCCTACAATGAGCAGTTCTTC. The rearrangement joins TRBV5-6 to TRBJ2-1; D is unclear. The V gene lost 4 bases and the J gene lost 1 base, with 15 bases spanning the gap. CDR1 is SGHDT, CDR2 YYEEEE, per germline. The CDR3 has 16 residues. The whole variable domain, remainder taken from reference TRBV5-6 and TRBJ2-1, is DAGVTQSPTHLIKTRGQQVTLRCSPKSGHDTVSWYQQALGQGPQFIFQYYEEEERQRGNFPDRFSGHQFPNYSSELNVNALLLGDSALYLCASSRAWSVSYNEQFFGPGTRLTVL.

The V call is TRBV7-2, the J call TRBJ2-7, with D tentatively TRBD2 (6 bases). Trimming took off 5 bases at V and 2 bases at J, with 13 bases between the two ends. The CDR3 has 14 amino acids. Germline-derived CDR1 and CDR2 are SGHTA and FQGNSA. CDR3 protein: CASSPSGGTYEQYF. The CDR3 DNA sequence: TGTGCCAGCAGCCCCAGTGGGGGGACCTACGAGCAGTACTTC.